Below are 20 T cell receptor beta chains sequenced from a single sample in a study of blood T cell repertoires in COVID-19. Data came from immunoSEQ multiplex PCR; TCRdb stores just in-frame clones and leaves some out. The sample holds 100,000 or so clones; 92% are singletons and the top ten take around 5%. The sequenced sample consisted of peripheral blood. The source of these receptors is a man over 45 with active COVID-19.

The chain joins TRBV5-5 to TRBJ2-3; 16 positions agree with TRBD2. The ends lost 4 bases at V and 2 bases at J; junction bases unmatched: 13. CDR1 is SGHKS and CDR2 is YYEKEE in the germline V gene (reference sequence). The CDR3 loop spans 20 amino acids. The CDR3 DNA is TGTGCCAGCAGCGTACAAACCGGGACTAGCGGGAGGGCCTACACAGATACGCAGTATTTT. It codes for CASSVQTGTSGRAYTDTQYF.

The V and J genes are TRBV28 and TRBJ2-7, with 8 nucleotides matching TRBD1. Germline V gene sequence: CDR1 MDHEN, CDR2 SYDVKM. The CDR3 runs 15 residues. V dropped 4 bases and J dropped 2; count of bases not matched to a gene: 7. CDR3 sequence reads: CASSYLGQAPYEQYF. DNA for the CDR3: TGTGCCAGCAGTTACCTGGGACAGGCCCCCTACGAGCAGTACTTC.

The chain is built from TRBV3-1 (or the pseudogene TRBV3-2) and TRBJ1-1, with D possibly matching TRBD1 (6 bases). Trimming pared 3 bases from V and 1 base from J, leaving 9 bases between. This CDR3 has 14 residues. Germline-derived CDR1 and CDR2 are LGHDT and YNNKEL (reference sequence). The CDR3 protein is CASSQRQANTEAFF. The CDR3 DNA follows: TGTGCCAGCAGCCAGAGACAGGCGAACACTGAAGCTTTCTTT.

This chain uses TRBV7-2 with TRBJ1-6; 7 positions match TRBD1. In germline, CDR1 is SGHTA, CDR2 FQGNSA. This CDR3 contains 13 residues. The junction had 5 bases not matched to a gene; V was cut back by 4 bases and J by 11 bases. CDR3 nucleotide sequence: TGTGCCAGCAGCTCGACAGGGACTGCACCCCTCCACTTT. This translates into CASSSTGTAPLHF. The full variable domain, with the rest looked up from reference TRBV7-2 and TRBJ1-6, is GAGVSQSPSNKVTEKGKDVELRCDPISGHTALYWYRQSLGQGLEFLIYFQGNSAPDKSGLPSDRFSAERTGGSVSTLTIQRTQQEDSAVYLCASSSTGTAPLHFGNGTRLTVT.

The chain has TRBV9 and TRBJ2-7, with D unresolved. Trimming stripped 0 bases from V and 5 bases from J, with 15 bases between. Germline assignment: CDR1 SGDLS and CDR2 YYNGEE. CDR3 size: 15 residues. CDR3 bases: TGTGCCAGCAGCGTAGTACCCGTAGGCAGGAACGAGCAGTACTTC. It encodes CASSVVPVGRNEQYF.

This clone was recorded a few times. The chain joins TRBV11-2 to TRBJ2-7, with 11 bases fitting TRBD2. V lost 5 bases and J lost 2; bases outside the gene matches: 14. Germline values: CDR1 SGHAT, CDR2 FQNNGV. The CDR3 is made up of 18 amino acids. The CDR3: CASSPTSRLAGNPYEQYF. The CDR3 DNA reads TGTGCCAGCAGCCCCACCTCTAGACTAGCGGGGAACCCCTACGAGCAGTACTTC.

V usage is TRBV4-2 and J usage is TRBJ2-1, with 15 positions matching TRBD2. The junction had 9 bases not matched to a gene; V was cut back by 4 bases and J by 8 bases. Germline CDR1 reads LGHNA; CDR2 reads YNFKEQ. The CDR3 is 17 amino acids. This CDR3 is CASSPEGTSGRRDEQFF. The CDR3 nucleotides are TGTGCCAGCAGCCCTGAAGGGACTAGCGGGAGGAGGGATGAGCAGTTCTTC.

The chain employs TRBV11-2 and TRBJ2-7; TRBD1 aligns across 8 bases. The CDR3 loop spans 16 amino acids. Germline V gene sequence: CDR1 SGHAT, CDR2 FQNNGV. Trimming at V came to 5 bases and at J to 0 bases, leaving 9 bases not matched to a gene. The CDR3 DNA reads TGTGCCAGCAGCGTATGGGGACAGGCAAGCTCCTACGAGCAGTACTTC. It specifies CASSVWGQASSYEQYF.

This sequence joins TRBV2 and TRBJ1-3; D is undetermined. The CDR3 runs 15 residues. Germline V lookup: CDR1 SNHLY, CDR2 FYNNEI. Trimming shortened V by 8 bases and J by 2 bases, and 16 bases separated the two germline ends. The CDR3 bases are TGTGCCAGCGCGGGAGAAGTATATCCTGGAAACACCATATATTTT. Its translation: CASAGEVYPGNTIYF.

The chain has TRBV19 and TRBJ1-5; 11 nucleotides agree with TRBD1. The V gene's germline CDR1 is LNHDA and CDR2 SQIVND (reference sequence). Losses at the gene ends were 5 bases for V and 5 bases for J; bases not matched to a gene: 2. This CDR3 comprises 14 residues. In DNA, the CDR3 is TGTGCCAGTAGTGGGACAGGGGGTGATCAGCCCCAGCATTTT. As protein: CASSGTGGDQPQHF.

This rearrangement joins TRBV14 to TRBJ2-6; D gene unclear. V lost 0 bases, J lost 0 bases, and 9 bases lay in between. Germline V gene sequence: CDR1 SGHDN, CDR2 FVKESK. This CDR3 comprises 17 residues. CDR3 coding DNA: TGTGCCAGCAGCCAAGATGAGTTCCGCTCTGGGGCCAACGTCCTGACTTTC. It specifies CASSQDEFRSGANVLTF.

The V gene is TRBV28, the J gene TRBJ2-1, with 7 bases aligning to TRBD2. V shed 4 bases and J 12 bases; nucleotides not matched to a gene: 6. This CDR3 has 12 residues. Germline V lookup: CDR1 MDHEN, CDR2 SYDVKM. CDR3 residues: CASSSLADRQFF. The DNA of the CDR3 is TGTGCCAGCAGTTCCCTAGCGGACCGGCAGTTCTTC.

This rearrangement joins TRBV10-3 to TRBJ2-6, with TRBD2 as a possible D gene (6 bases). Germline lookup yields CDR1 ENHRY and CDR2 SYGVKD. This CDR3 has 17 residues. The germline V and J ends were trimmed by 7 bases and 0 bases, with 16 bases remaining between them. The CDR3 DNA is TGTGCCATCACTTCCGGGACTCAGAGCTCTGGGGCCAACGTCCTGACTTTC. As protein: CAITSGTQSSGANVLTF.

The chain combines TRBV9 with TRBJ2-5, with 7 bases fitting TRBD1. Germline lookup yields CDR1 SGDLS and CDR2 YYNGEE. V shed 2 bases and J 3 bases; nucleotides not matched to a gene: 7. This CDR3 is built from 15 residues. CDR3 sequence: CASSVGDDREETQYF. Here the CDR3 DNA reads TGTGCCAGCAGCGTGGGAGACGACAGGGAAGAGACCCAGTACTTC.

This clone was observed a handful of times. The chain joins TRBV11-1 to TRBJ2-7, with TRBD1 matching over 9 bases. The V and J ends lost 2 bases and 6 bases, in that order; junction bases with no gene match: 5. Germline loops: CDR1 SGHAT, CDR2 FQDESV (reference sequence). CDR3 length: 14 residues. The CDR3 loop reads CASSLRTGVVEQYF. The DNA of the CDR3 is TGTGCCAGCAGCTTAAGGACAGGGGTCGTCGAGCAGTACTTC.

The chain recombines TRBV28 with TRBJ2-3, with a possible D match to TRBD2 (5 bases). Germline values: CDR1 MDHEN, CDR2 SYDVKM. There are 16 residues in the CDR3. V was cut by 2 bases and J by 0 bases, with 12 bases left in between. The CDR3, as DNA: TGTGCCAGCAGTTTACGTTCGGGAATTAGCACAGATACGCAGTATTTT. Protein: CASSLRSGISTDTQYF. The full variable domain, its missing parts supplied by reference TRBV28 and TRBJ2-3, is DVKVTQSSRYLVKRTGEKVFLECVQDMDHENMFWYRQDPGLGLRLIYFSYDVKMKEKGDIPEGYSVSREKKERFSLILESASTNQTSMYLCASSLRSGISTDTQYFGPGTRLTVL.

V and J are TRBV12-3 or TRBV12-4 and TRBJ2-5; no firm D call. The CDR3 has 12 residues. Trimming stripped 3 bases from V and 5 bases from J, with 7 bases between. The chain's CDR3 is CASSLVEETQYF. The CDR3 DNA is TGTGCCAGCAGTTTGGTGGAGGAGACCCAGTACTTC.

In nucleotides, the CDR3 is TGTGCCAGCAGCCTGAGAACAGGGACTAGCACCAATGAGCAGTTCTTC. Amino acids: CASSLRTGTSTNEQFF. V is TRBV14 and J is TRBJ2-1, with 9 bases lining up with TRBD2. V lost 4 bases to trimming and J lost 6 bases; unmatched junction nucleotides: 10. The CDR3 is 16 amino acids. The germline CDR1 and CDR2 sequences are SGHDN and FVKESK.

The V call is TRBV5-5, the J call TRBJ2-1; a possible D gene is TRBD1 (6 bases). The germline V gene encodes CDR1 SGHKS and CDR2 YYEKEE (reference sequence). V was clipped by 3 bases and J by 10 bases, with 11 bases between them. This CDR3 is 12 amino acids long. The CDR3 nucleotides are TGTGCCAGCAGCTCCCAGGGGTGGGAGCAGTTCTTC. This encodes CASSSQGWEQFF.

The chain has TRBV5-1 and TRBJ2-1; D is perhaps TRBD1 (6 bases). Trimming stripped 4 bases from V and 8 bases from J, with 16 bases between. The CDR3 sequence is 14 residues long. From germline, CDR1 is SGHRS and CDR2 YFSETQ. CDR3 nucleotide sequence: TGCGCCAGCAGCCGGGCTCCTTCAGGGGATGAGCAGTTCTTC. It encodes CASSRAPSGDEQFF. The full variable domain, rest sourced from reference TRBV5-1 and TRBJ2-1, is KAGVTQTPRYLIKTRGQQVTLSCSPISGHRSVSWYQQTPGQGLQFLFEYFSETQRNKGNFPGRFSGRQFSNSRSEMNVSTLELGDSALYLCASSRAPSGDEQFFGPGTRLTVL.